Below are 25 T cell receptor beta chains sequenced from a single sample in a study of blood T cells in healthy people across ages. A sample-barcoded 5' primer and a J-beta primer mix were used in a second PCR of about 6 to 11 cycles. Via MiXCR, TCRdb re-called the 5' RACE reads, giving one row per CDR3 protein. The table includes some 1,500,000 distinct CDR3 sequences, 42% detected once. Sequenced material: blood. The receptors derive from a woman in her late teens or twenties in good health.

The rearrangement uses TRBV4-3 and TRBJ1-2; D gene unclear. V was cut by 1 base and J by 4 bases, with 10 bases left in between. CDR1 and CDR2 from the germline V gene are LGHNA and YSLEER. The CDR3 runs 14 residues. The CDR3 DNA follows: TGCGCCAGCAGCCAAGGCCCCTCGGGCTATGGCTACACCTTC. Translation: CASSQGPSGYGYTF.

The CDR3 spells CATWRVGAFF. CDR3 sequence (DNA): TGTGCCACCTGGCGGGTTGGGGCTTTCTTT. The gene calls are TRBV7-9 and TRBJ1-1; unclear D gene. Trimming took off 10 bases at V and 11 bases at J, with 14 bases between the two ends. Germline assignment: CDR1 SEHNR and CDR2 FQNEAQ (reference sequence). The CDR3 length is 10 residues. The full variable domain, in which reference TRBV7-9 and TRBJ1-1 provide the parts outside the CDR3, is DTGVSQNPRHKITKRGQNVTFRCDPISEHNRLYWYRQTLGQGPEFLTYFQNEAQLEKSRLLSDRFSAERPKGSFSTLEIQRTEQGDSAMYLCATWRVGAFFGQGTRLTVV.

This clonotype was counted only a few times. The chain links TRBV13 to TRBJ1-1; the D is unclear. Germline CDR1 and CDR2: PRHDT and FYEKMQ (reference sequence). This CDR3 has 11 residues. Trimming pared 5 bases from V and 8 bases from J, leaving 9 bases between. In nucleotides, the CDR3 is TGTGCCAGCAGCCCTAACAGAGAAGCTTTCTTT. This sequence encodes CASSPNREAFF.

The chain links TRBV11-1 to TRBJ2-7; D gene uncertain. The CDR3 has 15 residues. Deletions cut 5 bases from V and 0 bases from J, with 14 bases between. The germline CDR1 and CDR2 sequences are SGHAT and FQDESV (reference sequence). CDR3 residues: CASSRRSVSSYEQYF. In DNA form, the CDR3 reads TGTGCCAGCAGCCGACGGAGTGTAAGCTCCTACGAGCAGTACTTC. Together with reference TRBV11-1 and TRBJ2-7, the CDR3 gives the full variable domain: EAEVAQSPRYKITEKSQAVAFWCDPISGHATLYWYRQILGQGPELLVQFQDESVVDDSQLPKDRFSAERLKGVDSTLKIQPAELGDSAMYLCASSRRSVSSYEQYFGPGTRLTVT.

In this sample, this clonotype turned up a few times. V and J are TRBV10-3 and TRBJ2-5, with D perhaps matching TRBD2 (6 bases). Germline CDR1 reads ENHRY; CDR2 reads SYGVKD. Trimming removed 8 bases at V and 3 bases at J, with 10 bases between. The CDR3 length is 12 residues. The CDR3 nucleotides are TGTGCCATCGGGGGGACGGAAGAGACCCAGTACTTC. It specifies CAIGGTEETQYF.

The V gene is TRBV11-2, the J gene TRBJ2-1, with 9 positions matching TRBD2. V lost 5 bases to trimming and J lost 4 bases; unmatched junction nucleotides: 9. CDR1 and CDR2 from the germline V gene are SGHAT and FQNNGV. CDR3 size: 16 residues. CDR3 residues: CASSQDVAGAYNEQFF. In nucleotides, the CDR3 is TGTGCCAGCAGCCAAGACGTAGCGGGGGCTTACAATGAGCAGTTCTTC.

The table lists this clonotype with many counts. The chain employs TRBV7-2 and TRBJ1-5; 7 nucleotides match TRBD1. Looked up from germline, CDR1 is SGHTA and CDR2 is FQGNSA. V trimming: 4 bases; J trimming: 1 base; junction bases outside the gene matches: 4. The CDR3 spans 15 residues. CDR3 nucleotide sequence: TGTGCCAGCAGCTATACAGGGGCCAGCAATCAGCCCCAGCATTTT. Amino acid sequence: CASSYTGASNQPQHF.

J is TRBJ2-1 and V is TRBV2; tentatively, D is TRBD2 (6 bases). The ends were cut back, 5 bases at V and 8 bases at J, with 19 bases in the middle. CDR1 is SNHLY, CDR2 FYNNEI, per germline. There are 15 residues in the CDR3. The CDR3 DNA is TGTGCCAGCAGTCGTTTGGGACGGGGGAAGGATGAGCAGTTCTTC. It is translated as CASSRLGRGKDEQFF.

In this sample, this clonotype turned up a few times. This chain connects TRBV6-6 to TRBJ1-6; TRBD1 aligns across 9 bases. Looked up from germline, CDR1 is MNHNY and CDR2 is SVGAGI (reference sequence). The V segment lost 5 bases and the J segment 9 bases; nucleotides outside the gene matches: 5. The CDR3 extends over 14 amino acids. CDR3 coding DNA: TGTGCCAGCAGTCTAGACAGGGGGGGTTCACCCCTCCACTTT. Its translation: CASSLDRGGSPLHF.

About this clonotype itself: This may be a read error: a much more frequent sequence differs by one nucleotide. The rearrangement uses TRBV7-2 and TRBJ2-1, with 7 bases identical to TRBD2. CDR3 length equals 16 residues. Germline values: CDR1 SGHTA, CDR2 FQGNSA. The CDR3 nucleotides read TGTTCCAGCAGCTCCGTAGCGGGTGGAACTTACAATGAGCAGTTCTTC. Translation: CSSSSVAGGTYNEQFF. Full variable domain (outside the CDR3, taken from reference TRBV7-2 and TRBJ2-1): GAGVSQSPSNKVTEKGKDVELRCDPISGHTALYWYRQSLGQGLEFLIYFQGNSAPDKSGLPSDRFSAERTGGSVSTLTIQRTQQEDSAVYLCSSSSVAGGTYNEQFFGPGTRLTVL.

This chain links TRBV12-3 or TRBV12-4 with TRBJ2-1; 8 nucleotides align to TRBD2. V shed 5 bases and J 4 bases; nucleotides not matched to a gene: 13. The CDR3 is 17 residues long. CDR3 amino acids: CASSTRLAGGAYNEQFF. CDR3 nucleotide sequence: TGTGCCAGCAGTACACGACTGGCGGGAGGAGCATACAATGAGCAGTTCTTC.

The chain has TRBV20-1 and TRBJ1-5, with D possibly matching TRBD1 (5 bases). The CDR3 runs 13 residues. Trimming shortened V by 4 bases and J by 5 bases, and 12 bases separated the two germline ends. From germline, CDR1 is DFQATT and CDR2 SNEGSKA (reference sequence). The CDR3 is CSAKQDPYQPQHF. For the CDR3, the DNA is TGCAGTGCTAAACAGGATCCCTATCAGCCCCAGCATTTT.

This chain joins TRBV28 and TRBJ2-5; D may be TRBD2 (6 bases). Trimming took off 10 bases at V and 4 bases at J, with 22 bases between the two ends. Germline CDR1 and CDR2: MDHEN and SYDVKM. The CDR3 runs to 15 residues. The CDR3 DNA is TGTGCCACTAAATCCGGGGACTTGCCACGAGAGACCCAGTACTTC. The encoded protein is CATKSGDLPRETQYF.

In this sample, this clonotype turned up a few times. This chain uses TRBV6-2 or TRBV6-3 with TRBJ2-7, with TRBD2 matching 8 bases. The J call may be incorrect, as the DNA end agrees better with TRBJ2-5. The germline V gene encodes CDR1 MNHEY and CDR2 SVGEGT. The CDR3 consists of 14 residues. DNA of the CDR3: TGTGCCAGCAGTTATCCGGGACTAGAAGAGACCCAGTACTTC. This encodes CASSYPGLEETQYF.

This clonotype appeared a few times. The chain uses TRBV20-1 and TRBJ2-3; maybe TRBD2 (6 bases). Between the trimmed V and J ends, which lost 7 bases and 4 bases, there was a span of 12 bases. CDR3 size: 12 residues. CDR1 DFQATT and CDR2 SNEGSKA come from the germline V gene (reference sequence). This CDR3 reads CSVWGESDTQYF. The CDR3 region has the DNA TGCAGTGTTTGGGGGGAGTCAGATACGCAGTATTTT.

The chain couples TRBV3-1 to TRBJ1-3; 8 bases map to TRBD1. The CDR3 extends over 14 amino acids. Germline CDR1 and CDR2: LGHDT and YNNKEL (reference sequence). The ends lost 3 bases at V and 8 bases at J; junction bases unmatched: 6. The CDR3 DNA reads as TGTGCCAGCAGCCATGGACAGGGTGCTGACACCATATATTTT. Translating gives CASSHGQGADTIYF.

The rearrangement uses TRBV2 and TRBJ2-7, with a weak D call TRBD2 (6 bases). V was cut by 7 bases and J by 3 bases, with 10 bases left in between. CDR3 length: 12 amino acids. Germline CDR1 and CDR2: SNHLY and FYNNEI. The CDR3 bases are TGTGCCAGCACAATCGGGAGCTACGAGCAGTACTTC. Amino acid sequence: CASTIGSYEQYF.

Only a few counts were recorded for this clonotype. V is TRBV20-1 and J is TRBJ2-4, with D perhaps TRBD1 (6 bases). Germline V gene data show CDR1 as DFQATT and CDR2 as SNEGSKA (reference sequence). The CDR3 runs to 17 residues. V was clipped by 0 bases and J by 13 bases, with 28 bases between them. The CDR3 nucleotides read TGCAGTGCTAGAGATCGAAGAGGGGGACAAAGCCTACGTGAGCAGTACTTC. Translation gives CSARDRRGGQSLREQYF.

V is TRBV7-9 and J is TRBJ2-5; either TRBD1 or TRBD2 may supply D (7 bases each). CDR1 SEHNR and CDR2 FQNEAQ come from the germline V gene (reference sequence). The CDR3 length is 15 residues. The V end lost 5 bases, the J end lost 11 bases, and 24 bases lay between the germline ends. DNA of the CDR3: TGTGCCAGCAGCCCCCAGGGGGGACTACTAGATGAGCAGTACTTC. Its translation is CASSPQGGLLDEQYF. The entire variable domain, with the rest obtained from reference TRBV7-9 and TRBJ2-5, is as follows: DTGVSQNPRHKITKRGQNVTFRCDPISEHNRLYWYRQTLGQGPEFLTYFQNEAQLEKSRLLSDRFSAERPKGSFSTLEIQRTEQGDSAMYLCASSPQGGLLDEQYFGPGTRLLVL.

This chain joins TRBV7-9 and TRBJ1-2; tentatively, D is TRBD1 (5 bases). This CDR3 comprises 12 residues. V lost 8 bases and J lost 4, with 11 bases in between. CDR1 and CDR2 (germline): SEHNR, FQNEAQ (reference sequence). CDR3 region: CASFTGSYGYTF. Here the CDR3 DNA reads TGTGCCAGCTTTACAGGCTCCTATGGCTACACCTTC.

This clonotype has only a few counts. The CDR3 sequence: CATSRQRLHSTDTQYF. In DNA form, the CDR3 reads TGTGCCACCAGCAGGCAGCGTCTGCATAGCACAGATACGCAGTATTTT. The rearrangement uses TRBV15 and TRBJ2-3; D gene unclear. Between the trimmed V and J ends, which lost 3 bases and 0 bases, there was a span of 13 bases. The CDR3 extends over 16 amino acids. CDR1 is LNHNV, CDR2 YYDKDF, per germline (reference sequence).

V gene TRBV20-1 combines with J gene TRBJ2-3, with D perhaps TRBD2 (6 bases). This CDR3 is built from 14 residues. V lost 0 bases, J lost 5 bases, and 12 bases lay in between. Germline-derived CDR1 and CDR2 are DFQATT and SNEGSKA (reference sequence). CDR3 sequence reads: CSAREALALDTQYF. The CDR3 DNA is TGCAGTGCTAGAGAGGCACTAGCTCTAGATACGCAGTATTTT.

The chain recombines TRBV4-3 with TRBJ1-2; D is unclear. In germline, CDR1 is LGHNA, CDR2 YSLEER. V lost 7 bases and J lost 1, with 22 bases in between. The CDR3 is made up of 17 amino acids. The CDR3 spells CASTGGQAFDFNYGYTF. The CDR3 DNA follows: TGCGCCAGCACCGGAGGGCAGGCGTTCGATTTTAACTATGGCTACACCTTC.

V usage is TRBV29-1 and J usage is TRBJ2-1; tentatively, D is TRBD2 (6 bases). The V and J ends lost 7 bases and 9 bases respectively, with 16 bases between them. The V gene's germline CDR1 is SQVTM and CDR2 ANQGSEA. The CDR3 is 12 residues long. The CDR3 DNA follows: TGCAGCGCATATGCGGGGAAGGGTGAGCAGTTCTTC. Residues: CSAYAGKGEQFF.

Comment on this clonotype: An end of the junction differs from the germline gene, which may be a read error. The chain joins TRBV27 to TRBJ2-3; tentatively, D is TRBD2 (6 bases). This CDR3 is built from 16 residues. Germline CDR1 is MNHEY and CDR2 is SMNVEV (reference sequence). The CDR3 loop reads CASSLFEGGSTDMQYF. In DNA, the CDR3 is TGTGCCAGCAGTTTATTTGAGGGAGGTAGCACAGATATGCAGTATTTT.